Listed here are 16 T cell receptor beta chains from one sample, sequenced in a study of pediatric ulcerative colitis (dated by TCRdb to between 2018 and 2021). Library preparation employed the immunoSEQ multiplex PCR assay. The source is immuneACCESS, and TCRdb retained only in-frame sequences with V and J called. Part of the clones is not carried over; for the studies checked, unresolved V genes explain less than half of this, and the remainder is unexplained. This sample holds tens of thousands of clones; roughly two thirds were observed only once. Less than 20% of the sample comes from the top ten. During colonoscopy, one to two rectal pinch biopsies were obtained for research purposes. The sequenced sample was gut tissue. The source of these receptors is a boy younger than 18 with severe ulcerative colitis.

The chain links TRBV28 to TRBJ2-3; no clear D. Trimming cost V 4 bases and J 6 bases, with 14 bases left between them. Germline assignment: CDR1 MDHEN and CDR2 SYDVKM. This CDR3 contains 14 residues. CDR3 nucleotide sequence: TGTGCCAGCAGTTACCCGGGTCGCCGGGATACGCAGTATTTT. Amino acids: CASSYPGRRDTQYF.

A single count supports this clone. The chain uses TRBV9 and TRBJ2-1; D is unclear. CDR3 length equals 16 residues. Trimming removed 4 bases at V and 4 bases at J, with 18 bases between. Per germline, CDR1 SGDLS and CDR2 YYNGEE. The CDR3: CASSPGPGTDYNEQFF. CDR3 bases: TGTGCCAGCAGCCCCGGACCGGGCACCGATTACAATGAGCAGTTCTTC. Drawing the rest from reference TRBV9 and TRBJ2-1, the complete variable domain is DSGVTQTPKHLITATGQRVTLRCSPRSGDLSVYWYQQSLDQGLQFLIQYYNGEERAKGNILERFSAQQFPDLHSELNLSSLELGDSALYFCASSPGPGTDYNEQFFGPGTRLTVL.

The chain couples TRBV18 to TRBJ1-2; TRBD1 matches 9 bases. CDR3 size: 12 residues. Germline trimming cut 6 bases from V and 9 bases from J; bases unmatched to any gene: 5. Germline V gene data show CDR1 as KGHSH and CDR2 as LQKENI. Here the CDR3 reads CASSPGQGSYTF. The CDR3 DNA is TGTGCCAGCTCGCCGGGACAGGGAAGCTACACCTTC.

The V call is TRBV30, the J call TRBJ2-5; no reliable D call. Germline lookup yields CDR1 GTSNPN and CDR2 SVGIG (reference sequence). The CDR3 is made up of 13 amino acids. Trimming pared 4 bases from V and 0 bases from J, leaving 9 bases between. CDR3 sequence: CAWTGLHQETQYF. The CDR3 DNA is TGTGCCTGGACCGGATTGCACCAAGAGACCCAGTACTTC.

The CDR3 loop is CAIRASGPQSGTGELFF. CDR3 coding DNA: TGTGCCATCAGGGCTTCGGGACCTCAGTCGGGGACCGGGGAGCTGTTTTTT. The rearrangement uses TRBV10-3 and TRBJ2-2; either TRBD1 or TRBD2 may fit D (5 bases each). This CDR3 contains 17 residues. Germline CDR1 reads ENHRY; CDR2 reads SYGVKD. V dropped 6 bases and J dropped 5 bases, with 22 bases sitting between them.

This rearrangement joins TRBV7-9 to TRBJ2-7, with 7 positions matching TRBD2. V lost 1 base and J lost 3; bases outside the gene matches: 6. The CDR3 has 15 amino acids. Germline lookup yields CDR1 SEHNR and CDR2 FQNEAQ (reference sequence). The CDR3 DNA is TGTGCCAGCAGCTTAGAAGGACTAGAGGTCTACGAGCAGTACTTC. Protein: CASSLEGLEVYEQYF.

About this clone: At one of its ends the junction is not consistent with the germline gene, which may arise from a read error. V and J are TRBV2 and TRBJ1-2; 10 bases line up with TRBD1. Germline CDR1 is SNHLY and CDR2 is FYNNEI. CDR3 length equals 14 residues. The CDR3 here is CASRVNSGTGDRAF. The CDR3 coding sequence is TGTGCCAGCAGGGTAAACTCCGGGACAGGGGATAGAGCCTTC.

The rearrangement uses TRBV4-3 and TRBJ2-5; D unclear. Germline V CDR1 and CDR2: LGHNA, YSLEER. The ends were cut back, 0 bases at V and 6 bases at J, with 8 bases in the middle. This CDR3 spans 13 amino acids. The CDR3 is CASSQDLLKTQYF. The CDR3 region has the DNA TGCGCCAGCAGCCAAGATCTGTTGAAGACCCAGTACTTC.

This sequence joins TRBV2 and TRBJ1-5, with D uncertain. There are 15 residues in the CDR3. The germline V and J ends were trimmed by 7 bases and 1 base, with 14 bases remaining between them. The germline V gene has CDR1 SNHLY and CDR2 FYNNEI. CDR3 sequence: CASMVSDGSNQPQHF. DNA for the CDR3: TGTGCCAGCATGGTGTCGGACGGAAGCAATCAGCCCCAGCATTTT.

This clone was observed a handful of times. The genes are TRBV4-3 and TRBJ2-7, with D unclear. CDR3 length: 13 residues. V lost 0 bases and J lost 2, with 5 bases in between. From germline, CDR1 is LGHNA and CDR2 YSLEER. CDR3 loop: CASSQDVAYEQYF. Here the CDR3 DNA reads TGCGCCAGCAGCCAAGATGTAGCCTACGAGCAGTACTTC.

This CDR3 is CATSRPPSGGFTDTQYF. The CDR3 bases are TGTGCCACCAGCAGACCCCCTAGCGGGGGGTTCACAGATACGCAGTATTTT. V gene TRBV15 combines with J gene TRBJ2-3; 11 nucleotides line up with TRBD2. CDR1 and CDR2 from the germline V gene are LNHNV and YYDKDF (reference sequence). The ends lost 2 bases at V and 2 bases at J; junction bases unmatched: 6. The CDR3 has 17 residues.

The chain joins TRBV7-9 to TRBJ1-2; 10 nucleotides agree with TRBD1. There are 17 residues in the CDR3. V lost 5 bases to trimming and J lost 4 bases; unmatched junction nucleotides: 13. The germline gives CDR1 SEHNR, CDR2 FQNEAQ (reference sequence). The CDR3 is CASSPSGTGAEVYGYTF. The DNA for the CDR3 is TGTGCCAGCAGCCCCTCCGGGACAGGGGCCGAGGTCTATGGCTACACCTTC.

The chain recombines TRBV18 with TRBJ1-2, with D perhaps matching TRBD1 (6 bases). The CDR3 spans 14 residues. V lost 6 bases to trimming and J lost 3 bases, with 14 bases between them. Germline V gives CDR1 KGHSH, CDR2 LQKENI. The chain's CDR3 is CASSPGGGDYGYTF. The CDR3 bases are TGTGCCAGCTCCCCGGGGGGGGGCGACTATGGCTACACCTTC.

J is TRBJ1-3 and V is TRBV30, with no clear D. The CDR3 has 12 amino acids. Germline CDR1 reads GTSNPN; CDR2 reads SVGIG (reference sequence). Trimming cost V 0 bases and J 4 bases, with 4 bases left between them. CDR3 sequence: CAWSVGGNTIYF. The DNA of the CDR3 is TGTGCCTGGAGTGTAGGCGGAAACACCATATATTTT.

The rearrangement links TRBV4-1 to TRBJ1-5; 7 bases line up with TRBD1. The V gene end was trimmed by 0 bases and the J gene end by 2 bases; junction bases not matched to a gene: 7. CDR1 and CDR2 from the germline V gene are MGHRA and YSYEKL. This CDR3 comprises 17 residues. CDR3: CASSQETGTEGNQPQHF. DNA of the CDR3: TGCGCCAGCAGCCAAGAAACCGGGACAGAGGGCAATCAGCCCCAGCATTTT.

Here the CDR3 reads CASSYSFYATNEKLFF. For the CDR3, the DNA is TGTGCCAGCAGCTACAGCTTTTATGCAACTAATGAAAAACTGTTTTTT. The V and J genes are TRBV6-5 and TRBJ1-4; no clear D. The V end lost 6 bases, the J end lost 0 bases, and 14 bases lay between the germline ends. The CDR3 length is 16 residues. Germline-derived CDR1 and CDR2 are MNHEY and SVGAGI.